The rows below give T cell receptor beta chains drawn from one sample of a study of blood T cell repertoires in COVID-19. Data came from immunoSEQ multiplex PCR; TCRdb stores just in-frame clones and leaves some out. The table lists some 120,000 clones, approximately 90% of them singletons, with about 7.3% in the top ten. Sequenced sample: peripheral blood. These receptors came from a man between 45 and 60 years old with acute or convalescent COVID-19. The CDR3 runs from the conserved cysteine through the conserved F or W. The D gene is left open where the match is weak. Clone size, where shown, is once, few, many, or a class for clones that have expanded.

v_call	j_call	clone_size	d_call	cdr3_aa	cdr3_nt
TRBV27	TRBJ2-7	.	.	CASSLRGSLYEQYF	TGTGCCAGCAGTTTAAGAGGATCCCTGTACGAGCAGTACTTC
TRBV7-2	TRBJ2-2	.	TRBD1	CASSLRTGGQGTGELFF	TGTGCCAGCAGTCTGCGGACAGGGGGGCAGGGCACCGGGGAGCTGTTTTTT
TRBV24-1	TRBJ2-7	.	TRBD1	CATSGGQESSYEQYF	TGTGCCACCAGTGGAGGACAGGAGAGCTCCTACGAGCAGTACTTC
TRBV3-1/TRBV3-2	TRBJ2-7	.	TRBD2	CASSPGLAGGYEQYF	TGTGCCAGCAGCCCCGGACTAGCGGGAGGCTACGAGCAGTACTTC
TRBV18	TRBJ2-5	.	TRBD1	CASSPETGGGETQYF	TGTGCCAGCTCACCCGAGACAGGGGGCGGGGAGACCCAGTACTTC
TRBV24-1	TRBJ2-3	.	.	CATSGHTRGTQYF	TGTGCCACCAGTGGTCACACTAGAGGTACGCAGTATTTT
TRBV11-3	TRBJ2-7	.	.	CASSSPGAYEQYF	TGTGCCAGCAGCTCCCCGGGGGCCTACGAGCAGTACTTC
TRBV30	TRBJ1-1	.	.	CAWSQKPRGDTEAFF	TGTGCCTGGAGTCAAAAACCCAGGGGTGACACTGAAGCTTTCTTT
TRBV19	TRBJ2-1	.	TRBD2	CASSSTSGLSSYNEQFF	TGTGCCAGTAGTAGTACTAGCGGTCTCAGCTCCTACAATGAGCAGTTCTTC
TRBV4-3	TRBJ2-2	.	.	CASSQAVLTANTGELFF	TGCGCCAGCAGCCAAGCGGTCCTTACAGCGAACACCGGGGAGCTGTTTTTT
TRBV10-3	TRBJ2-3	.	TRBD2	CAISEAPLRAGAGTDTQYF	TGTGCCATCAGTGAGGCCCCCCTACGGGCGGGAGCGGGCACAGATACGCAGTATTTT
TRBV12-5	TRBJ1-6	.	TRBD1	CASGFGTGGMNSPLHF	TGTGCTAGTGGTTTCGGGACAGGGGGCATGAATTCACCCCTCCACTTT
TRBV2	TRBJ1-1	.	.	CASSMTESNTEAFF	TGTGCCAGCAGTATGACAGAGTCTAACACTGAAGCTTTCTTT
TRBV6-5	TRBJ2-2	.	TRBD1	CASSRQGNTGELFF	TGTGCCAGCAGTAGACAGGGGAACACCGGGGAGCTGTTTTTT
TRBV7-9	TRBJ2-7	.	.	CASSLTGELSDEQYF	TGTGCCAGCAGCTTAACGGGGGAGTTATCTGACGAGCAGTACTTC
TRBV30	TRBJ2-3	.	TRBD2	CAWTGLAVATDTQYF	TGTGCCTGGACGGGACTAGCGGTTGCCACAGATACGCAGTATTTT
TRBV5-1	TRBJ2-7	.	.	CASSLDSRTAGEQYF	TGCGCCAGCAGCTTGGATAGCCGTACAGCGGGCGAGCAGTACTTC
TRBV19	TRBJ2-1	.	TRBD1	CASSIETSSRGHPYNEQFF	TGTGCCAGTAGTATAGAAACTAGCTCCAGGGGGCACCCCTACAATGAGCAGTTCTTC
TRBV2	TRBJ1-4	.	.	CASSEWDWGATNEKLFF	TGTGCCAGCAGTGAATGGGATTGGGGGGCAACTAATGAAAAACTGTTTTTT
TRBV9	TRBJ2-1	few	.	CASSGRNQGGEQFF	TGTGCCAGCAGCGGCCGGAACCAGGGGGGTGAGCAGTTCTTC
TRBV15	TRBJ2-3	.	TRBD2	CATSRDSSGSTDTQYF	TGTGCCACCAGCAGAGACTCTAGCGGGAGCACAGATACGCAGTATTTT
TRBV5-4	TRBJ1-2	few	.	CASSSPRGVGYTF	TGTGCCAGCAGCTCACCCAGGGGTGTTGGCTACACCTTC
TRBV25-1	TRBJ2-7	.	.	CASSEFSGNSYEQYF	TGTGCCAGCAGTGAATTCAGCGGAAACTCCTACGAGCAGTACTTC
TRBV5-5	TRBJ2-3	.	.	CASSPREVDTQYF	TGTGCCAGCAGCCCTAGAGAGGTAGATACGCAGTATTTT
TRBV7-9	TRBJ1-4	few	TRBD1	CASSLRGQGSANEKLFF	TGTGCCAGCAGCTTAAGGGGACAGGGGTCGGCTAATGAAAAACTGTTTTTT
TRBV18	TRBJ2-7	.	.	CASSVQGGVDEQYF	TGTGCCAGCTCAGTTCAGGGGGGAGTGGACGAGCAGTACTTC
TRBV9	TRBJ2-3	once	.	CASSVDTSQAYF	TGTGCCAGCAGCGTAGATACTTCGCAAGCGTATTTT
TRBV6-2/TRBV6-3	TRBJ2-1	.	.	CASSYWGGGNEQFF	TGTGCCAGCAGTTACTGGGGCGGCGGCAATGAGCAGTTCTTC
TRBV5-1	TRBJ2-7	.	TRBD1	CASSLAPGTGGAEQYF	TGCGCCAGCAGCTTGGCCCCTGGGACAGGGGGCGCCGAGCAGTACTTC
TRBV6-5	TRBJ2-1	few	.	CAGSGTSGDEQFF	TGTGCCGGAAGCGGTACCTCGGGGGATGAGCAGTTCTTC
TRBV19	TRBJ2-7	.	TRBD1	CASSIGTGPYEQYF	TGTGCCAGTAGTATAGGGACAGGCCCCTACGAGCAGTACTTC
TRBV19	TRBJ1-5	.	TRBD1	CASTIGGQGIQPQHF	TGTGCCAGTACCATAGGCGGACAGGGGATTCAGCCCCAGCATTTT
TRBV19	TRBJ2-2	.	.	CASSMWLDREINTGELFF	TGTGCCAGTAGTATGTGGTTGGATAGGGAGATTAACACCGGGGAGCTGTTTTTT
TRBV10-3	TRBJ1-1	.	.	CAISAPDSYTEAFF	TGTGCCATCAGTGCTCCAGACAGTTACACTGAAGCTTTCTTT
TRBV5-1	TRBJ1-4	.	.	CASSLTTQNEKLFF	TGCGCCAGCAGCTTGACAACCCAGAATGAAAAACTGTTTTTT
TRBV7-8	TRBJ1-1	.	.	CASSLDTLRNTEAFF	TGTGCCAGCAGCTTAGATACCCTGCGGAACACTGAAGCTTTCTTT
TRBV9	TRBJ1-2	.	.	CASSVQINYGYTF	TGTGCCAGCAGCGTACAGATTAACTATGGCTACACCTTC
TRBV19	TRBJ2-5	.	TRBD2	CASSKRTSGETQYF	TGTGCCTCGAGCAAGCGGACTAGTGGGGAGACCCAGTACTTC
TRBV5-1	TRBJ1-1	.	.	CASREGNPEAFF	TGCGCCAGCAGGGAGGGGAATCCTGAAGCTTTCTTT
TRBV30	TRBJ1-6	.	.	CAWSVRGRGINSPLHF	TGTGCCTGGAGTGTACGTGGTAGGGGTATTAATTCACCCCTCCACTTT
TRBV20-1	TRBJ2-7	.	TRBD2	CSASEARASGRYEQYF	TGCAGTGCTAGTGAGGCCAGGGCTAGCGGGAGGTACGAGCAGTACTTC
TRBV5-5	TRBJ1-2	once	.	CASSGQGGDYGYTF	TGTGCCAGCAGCGGTCAGGGAGGGGACTATGGCTACACCTTC
TRBV6-2/TRBV6-3	TRBJ1-4	few	.	CASSYRGGGNEKLFF	TGTGCCAGCAGTTATCGAGGCGGAGGTAATGAAAAACTGTTTTTT